Presented here are 6 T cell receptor beta chains from one specimen sequenced in a study of vaccination and CD4 T cells after COVID-19. The treatment denotes: roughly ten-day PBMC culture with coronavirus spike peptide pools or control peptides (ViraFEST assay). What these receptors recognize is not known. Once obtained from cultured CD4+ T cells, the DNA was sequenced using the Oncomine TCR Beta short-read assay. Using its own MiXCR run on the PCR reads, TCRdb lists one record per CDR3 protein. The data contain roughly 15,000 distinct CDR3 sequences, approximately 58% of them singletons. The sequencing input was CD4+ T cells from blood, cultured in vitro. The receptors stem from a human donor who had recovered from COVID-19.

The V call is TRBV20-1, the J call TRBJ1-2, with a weak D call TRBD1 (6 bases). CDR3 length: 15 amino acids. Germline loops: CDR1 DFQATT, CDR2 SNEGSKA (reference sequence). The V and J ends lost 1 base and 4 bases respectively, with 16 bases between them. The CDR3 DNA reads TGCAGTGCTAGAGCGACAGGTCTTAGGGTCTATGGCTACACCTTC. Its translation is CSARATGLRVYGYTF.

The chain employs TRBV20-1 and TRBJ2-2; the match to TRBD2 covers 8 bases. With 4 bases clipped from V and 3 bases from J, the junction kept 4 bases outside the gene matches. The CDR3 loop spans 14 amino acids. CDR1 is DFQATT, CDR2 SNEGSKA, per germline (reference sequence). The CDR3 coding sequence is TGCAGTGCTAAGCGGGAGCTAGACACCGGGGAGCTGTTTTTT. Translating gives CSAKRELDTGELFF.

This sequence joins TRBV20-1 and TRBJ2-5; D gene uncertain. Germline loops: CDR1 DFQATT, CDR2 SNEGSKA (reference sequence). Trimming pared 4 bases from V and 0 bases from J, leaving 9 bases between. The CDR3 consists of 13 residues. CDR3 region: CSANDDNQETQYF. CDR3 in DNA: TGCAGTGCTAACGACGACAACCAAGAGACCCAGTACTTC.

This clonotype showed up just a few times. The V gene is TRBV7-3, the J gene TRBJ1-1; 9 nucleotides match TRBD1. The CDR3 spans 14 residues. The germline gives CDR1 SGHTA, CDR2 FQGTGA. V shed 5 bases and J 1 base; nucleotides not matched to a gene: 2. The chain's CDR3 is CASSVTGGNTEAFF. In DNA, the CDR3 is TGTGCCAGCAGCGTGACAGGGGGGAACACTGAAGCTTTCTTT.

In its sample, this clonotype was seen a few times. The V gene is TRBV20-1, the J gene TRBJ2-3, with D perhaps matching TRBD2 (6 bases). CDR1 and CDR2 from the germline V gene are DFQATT and SNEGSKA (reference sequence). Between the trimmed V and J ends, which lost 0 bases and 3 bases, there was a span of 16 bases. The CDR3 has 16 residues. CDR3 loop: CSARDLTGVSTDTQYF. Written as DNA, the CDR3 is TGCAGTGCTAGAGATCTTACGGGAGTAAGTACAGATACGCAGTATTTT.

This rearrangement joins TRBV5-4 to TRBJ2-1; 8 nucleotides match TRBD2. The CDR3 loop spans 15 amino acids. CDR1 and CDR2 (germline): SGHNT, YYREEE (reference sequence). J was trimmed by 4 bases and V by 4 bases; bases with no gene match: 7. The CDR3 nucleotides read TGTGCCAGCAGCCCCACTAGCGGACATTACAATGAGCAGTTCTTC. This codes for CASSPTSGHYNEQFF.